The T cell receptor beta chain described here comes from a study of molecular identifiers for immune sequencing clone quantification. Notes on the study in general: Among effectors, clones above 20 RNA copies held over 98% of molecules; among naive cells, under 1%. Highly expanded clone sizes could end up underestimated if a barcode were shared by identical TCR molecules.

Germline assignment: CDR1 SGDLS and CDR2 YYNGEE. The CDR3 has 15 residues. V was trimmed by 0 bases and J by 6 bases, leaving 16 bases between them. Concerning this clonotype itself: Its cognate antigen is unknown.

For bulk TCR libraries, previously described methods and listed TCR primers were used. TCRdb re-called the PCR reads through MiXCR, storing one row per CDR3 protein. The sample lists more than 50,000 distinct CDR3 sequences, under 20% occurring once. The authors sorted naive CD8 T cells as CD8+CD4-CCR7+CD45RA+. This rearrangement joins TRBV9 to TRBJ2-7; D possibly corresponds to TRBD2 (7 bases). Sample: naive CD8+ T cells from blood, with Jurkat cell RNA spiked in. Documented subset: FACS-sorted CD8+CD4-CCR7+CD45RA+ naive T cells. The receptor's source is a human donor in good health. Some libraries in this study had Jurkat cell RNA spiked in. The CDR3 DNA sequence: TGTGCCAGCAGCGTAGGGGGGGCGGGAGCTATCGAGCAGTACTTC. This gives the protein CASSVGGAGAIEQYF.